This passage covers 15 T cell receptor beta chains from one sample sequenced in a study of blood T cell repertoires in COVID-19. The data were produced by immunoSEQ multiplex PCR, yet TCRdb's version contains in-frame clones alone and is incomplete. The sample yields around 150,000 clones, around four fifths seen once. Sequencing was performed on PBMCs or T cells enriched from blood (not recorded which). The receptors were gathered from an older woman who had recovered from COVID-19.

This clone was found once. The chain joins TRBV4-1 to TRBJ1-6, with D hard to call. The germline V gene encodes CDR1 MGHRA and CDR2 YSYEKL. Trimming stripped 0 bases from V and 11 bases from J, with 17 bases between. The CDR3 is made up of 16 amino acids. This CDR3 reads CASSQDSGLGGPPLHF. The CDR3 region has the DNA TGCGCCAGCAGCCAAGATAGCGGGCTTGGAGGTCCACCCCTCCACTTT.

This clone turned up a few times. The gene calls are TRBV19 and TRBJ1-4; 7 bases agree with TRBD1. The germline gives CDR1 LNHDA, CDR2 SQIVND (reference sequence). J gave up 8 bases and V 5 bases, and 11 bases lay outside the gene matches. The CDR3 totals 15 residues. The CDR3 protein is CASSPPWRGQEKLFF. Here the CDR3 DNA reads TGTGCCAGTAGTCCCCCGTGGAGGGGACAGGAAAAACTGTTTTTT.

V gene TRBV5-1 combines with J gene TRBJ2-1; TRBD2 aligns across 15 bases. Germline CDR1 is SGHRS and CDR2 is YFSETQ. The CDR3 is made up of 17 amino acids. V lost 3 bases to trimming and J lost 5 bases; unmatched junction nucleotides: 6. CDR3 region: CASSSPGTSGGNNEQFF. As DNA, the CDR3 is TGCGCCAGCAGCTCGCCAGGGACTAGCGGGGGGAACAATGAGCAGTTCTTC.

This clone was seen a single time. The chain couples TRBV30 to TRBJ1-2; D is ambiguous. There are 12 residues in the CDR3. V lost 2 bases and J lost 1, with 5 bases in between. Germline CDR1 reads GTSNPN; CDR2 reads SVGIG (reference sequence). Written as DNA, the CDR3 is TGTGCCTGGAGTATCCATAACTATGGCTACACCTTC. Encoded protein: CAWSIHNYGYTF. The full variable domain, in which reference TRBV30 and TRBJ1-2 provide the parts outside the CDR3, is SQTIHQWPATLVQPVGSPLSLECTVEGTSNPNLYWYRQAAGRGLQLLFYSVGIGQISSEVPQNLSASRPQDRQFILSSKKLLLSDSGFYLCAWSIHNYGYTFGSGTRLTVV.

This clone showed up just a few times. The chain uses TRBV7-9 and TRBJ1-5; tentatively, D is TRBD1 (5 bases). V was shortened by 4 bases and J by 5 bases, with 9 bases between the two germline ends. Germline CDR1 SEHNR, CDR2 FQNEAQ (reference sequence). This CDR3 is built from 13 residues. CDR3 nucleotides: TGTGCCAGCAGCTGGGGGGAGGATCAGCCCCAGCATTTT. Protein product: CASSWGEDQPQHF.

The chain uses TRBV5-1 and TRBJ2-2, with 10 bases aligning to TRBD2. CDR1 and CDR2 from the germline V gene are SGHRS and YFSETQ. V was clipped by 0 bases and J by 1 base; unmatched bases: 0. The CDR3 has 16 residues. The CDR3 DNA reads TGCGCCAGCAGCTTGGTAGCGGGAGGGAACACCGGGGAGCTGTTTTTT. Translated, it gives CASSLVAGGNTGELFF.

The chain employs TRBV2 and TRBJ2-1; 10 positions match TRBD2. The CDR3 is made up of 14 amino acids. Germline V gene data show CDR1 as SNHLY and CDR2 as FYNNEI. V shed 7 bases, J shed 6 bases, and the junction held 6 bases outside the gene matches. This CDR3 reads CASKTSGVSNEQFF. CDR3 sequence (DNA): TGTGCCAGCAAAACTAGCGGGGTATCCAATGAGCAGTTCTTC.

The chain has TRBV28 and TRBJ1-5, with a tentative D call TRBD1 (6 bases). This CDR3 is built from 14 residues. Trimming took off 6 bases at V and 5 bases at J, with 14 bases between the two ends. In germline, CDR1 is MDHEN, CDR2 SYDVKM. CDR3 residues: CASSYPGQYQPQHF. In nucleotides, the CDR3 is TGTGCCAGCAGCTACCCCGGACAGTATCAGCCCCAGCATTTT.

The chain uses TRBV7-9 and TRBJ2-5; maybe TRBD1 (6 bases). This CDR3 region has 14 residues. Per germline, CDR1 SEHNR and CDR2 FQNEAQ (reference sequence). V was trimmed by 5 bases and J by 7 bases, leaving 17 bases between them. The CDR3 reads CASSIGTSETTQYF. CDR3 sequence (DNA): TGTGCCAGCAGCATCGGGACATCGGAGACGACCCAGTACTTC.

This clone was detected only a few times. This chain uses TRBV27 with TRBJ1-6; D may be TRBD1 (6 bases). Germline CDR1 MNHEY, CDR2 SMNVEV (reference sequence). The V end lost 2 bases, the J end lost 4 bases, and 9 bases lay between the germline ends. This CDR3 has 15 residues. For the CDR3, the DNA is TGTGCCAGCAGTTTACTGGACAGTTATAATTCACCCCTCCACTTT. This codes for CASSLLDSYNSPLHF.

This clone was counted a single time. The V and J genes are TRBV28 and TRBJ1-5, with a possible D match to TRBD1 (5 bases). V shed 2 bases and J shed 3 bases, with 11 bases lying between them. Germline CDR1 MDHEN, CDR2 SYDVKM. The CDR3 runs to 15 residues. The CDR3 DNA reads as TGTGCCAGCAGTTTAGGGGCCCCCCACAATCAGCCCCAGCATTTT. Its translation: CASSLGAPHNQPQHF.

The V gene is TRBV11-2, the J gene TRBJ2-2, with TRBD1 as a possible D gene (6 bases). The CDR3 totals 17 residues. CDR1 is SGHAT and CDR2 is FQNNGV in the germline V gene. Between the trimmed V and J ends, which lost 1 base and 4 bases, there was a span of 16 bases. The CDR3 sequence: CASSLGPQQGSTGELFF. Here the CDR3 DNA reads TGTGCCAGCAGCTTAGGTCCACAACAGGGCAGCACCGGGGAGCTGTTTTTT.

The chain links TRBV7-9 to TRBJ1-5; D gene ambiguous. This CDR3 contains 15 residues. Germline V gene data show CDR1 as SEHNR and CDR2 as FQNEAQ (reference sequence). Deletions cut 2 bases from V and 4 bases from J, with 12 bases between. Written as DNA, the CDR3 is TGTGCCAGCAGCTTAAGTTTTACGCGAAATCAGCCCCAGCATTTT. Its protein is CASSLSFTRNQPQHF.

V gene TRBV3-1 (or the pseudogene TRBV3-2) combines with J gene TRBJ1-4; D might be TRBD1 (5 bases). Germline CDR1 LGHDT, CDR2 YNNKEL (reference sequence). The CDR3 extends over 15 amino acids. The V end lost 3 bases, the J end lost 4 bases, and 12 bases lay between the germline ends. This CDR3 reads CASSQPTELNEKLFF. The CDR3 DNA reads TGTGCCAGCAGCCAGCCGACAGAGCTTAATGAAAAACTGTTTTTT.

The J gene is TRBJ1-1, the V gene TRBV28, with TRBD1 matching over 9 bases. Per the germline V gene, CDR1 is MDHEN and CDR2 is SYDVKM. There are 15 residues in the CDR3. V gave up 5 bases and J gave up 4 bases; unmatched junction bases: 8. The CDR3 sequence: CASSLYGTGFTEAFF. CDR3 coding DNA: TGTGCCAGCAGTCTCTACGGGACAGGGTTCACTGAAGCTTTCTTT.